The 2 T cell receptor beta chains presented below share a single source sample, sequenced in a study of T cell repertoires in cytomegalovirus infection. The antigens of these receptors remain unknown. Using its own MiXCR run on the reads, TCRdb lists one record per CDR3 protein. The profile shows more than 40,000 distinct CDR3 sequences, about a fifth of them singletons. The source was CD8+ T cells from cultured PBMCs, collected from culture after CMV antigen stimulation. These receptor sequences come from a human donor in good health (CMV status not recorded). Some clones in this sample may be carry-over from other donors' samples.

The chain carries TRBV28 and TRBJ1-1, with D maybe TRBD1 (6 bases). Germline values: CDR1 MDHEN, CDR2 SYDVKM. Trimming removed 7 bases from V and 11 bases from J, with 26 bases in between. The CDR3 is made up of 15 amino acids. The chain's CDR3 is CASTSKIPQGRSAFF. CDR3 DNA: TGTGCCAGCACCTCCAAAATCCCACAGGGCAGGTCGGCTTTCTTT.

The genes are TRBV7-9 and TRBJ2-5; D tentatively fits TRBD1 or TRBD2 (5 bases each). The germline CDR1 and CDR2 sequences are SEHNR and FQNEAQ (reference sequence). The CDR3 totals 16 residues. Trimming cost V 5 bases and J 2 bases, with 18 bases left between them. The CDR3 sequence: CASSPSRGTSQETQYF. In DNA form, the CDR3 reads TGTGCCAGCAGCCCGAGCCGTGGGACGTCTCAAGAGACCCAGTACTTC.